This is a list of T cell receptor beta chains from one sample in a study of blood T cell repertoires in COVID-19. Data came from immunoSEQ multiplex PCR; TCRdb stores just in-frame clones and leaves some out. The repertoire includes a few hundred thousand clones, around 92% of them detected once, and about 8.4% sits in the top ten. Sequencing input: PBMCs or T cells enriched from blood (not recorded which). These receptors all come from a woman aged 30 to 39 who had recovered from COVID-19. CDR3s include the opening cysteine and the closing phenylalanine or tryptophan.

TRBV28,CASSFEQSNQPQHF
TRBV6-2/TRBV6-3,CASSYSMGEVAAPYNEQFF
TRBV6-5,CASSYAGPARGFGYTF
TRBV27,CASKLRGLAGNTIYF
TRBV5-1,CASRDSSGNTIYF
TRBV5-6,CASSLTTGVRGTEAFF
TRBV6-4,CASSDSAGGYNEQFF
TRBV4-2,CASSQERQTLNYGYTF
TRBV29-1,CSVEIQSEAYNEQFF
TRBV5-1,CASKAGTGDQPQHF
TRBV28,CASSSPGTGYAYEQYF
TRBV5-6,CASSLPGQSNSPLHF
TRBV11-1,CASSLLQVGGEQFF
TRBV3-1/TRBV3-2,CASSQGRTNSNQPQHF
TRBV28,CASGAGGPLGGEQYF
TRBV18,CASSPTNSGANVLTF
TRBV16,CASSQGSGINQPQHF
TRBV12-3/TRBV12-4,CASSFGGKNIQYF
TRBV5-1,CASSLATGLDYNEQFF
TRBV11-3,CASSPGQGSSNEQFF